This TCR beta chain stems from a study of blood T cell repertoires in COVID-19. About the research overall: The origin of the acute and convalescent COVID-19 samples was the United States, Italy and Spain.

Original handling: Nucleated cell counts were estimated from reference gene primer amplification. Assay used: immunoSEQ multiplex PCR; TCRdb lists only in-frame clones, some missing. V, J and clone size are taken as reported in that table, and D and trimming were inferred from the DNA itself. The table lists approximately 260,000 clones, about 87% of them singletons. Germline CDR1 is SEHNR and CDR2 is FQNEAQ (reference sequence). The J segment lost 2 bases and the V segment lost 3 bases, leaving 4 bases of the junction unmatched. CDR3 length: 15 residues. This clonotype was sampled from a woman in her 40s with acute or convalescent COVID-19. The chain joins TRBV7-9 to TRBJ2-1; 7 bases line up with TRBD1. The sample taken for sequencing was peripheral blood. The chain's CDR3 is CASSFDRDPYNEQFF. Written as DNA, the CDR3 is TGTGCCAGCAGCTTTGACAGGGACCCCTACAATGAGCAGTTCTTC.